What follows are 5 T cell receptor beta chains derived from one specimen sequenced in a study of CD8+ T cells in alopecia areata. In a group of about five patients, CD4+ cells were sorted into CD25+CD127- cells. RNA extraction and reverse transcription yielded cDNA as sequencing template. The repertoire was sequenced with immunoSEQ multiplex PCR; TCRdb's copy has only in-frame clones and lacks some. The sample gives 30,000 to 40,000 clones, under 65% of which show up once; under 2% is in the top ten. The sequencing sample was made of CD4+ Tregs sorted from blood. The receptors originated from a human donor with alopecia areata.

V and J are TRBV28 and TRBJ2-2; weak D call: TRBD1 (7 bases). This CDR3 has 16 amino acids. V lost 4 bases and J lost 2, with 14 bases in between. Germline V gives CDR1 MDHEN, CDR2 SYDVKM. CDR3 loop: CASSSPGGGNTGELFF. The CDR3 region has the DNA TGTGCCAGCAGTTCCCCAGGGGGAGGAAACACCGGGGAGCTGTTTTTT.

The chain employs TRBV6-5 and TRBJ2-7; D call uncertain. Trimming removed 11 bases from V and 1 base from J, with 12 bases in between. Germline V CDR1 and CDR2: MNHEY, SVGAGI. The CDR3 totals 12 residues. The CDR3: CACRAPSYEQYF. The CDR3 DNA is TGTGCCTGCCGGGCCCCTTCCTACGAGCAGTACTTC.

V is TRBV7-2 and J is TRBJ2-7; TRBD1 matches at 7 bases. The V segment lost 5 bases and the J segment 1 base; nucleotides outside the gene matches: 5. CDR1 and CDR2 from the germline V gene are SGHTA and FQGNSA. The CDR3 is 14 amino acids. CDR3: CASSGPGQSYEQYF. As DNA, the CDR3 is TGTGCCAGCAGCGGCCCGGGACAGTCCTACGAGCAGTACTTC. The complete variable domain, with remaining parts taken from reference TRBV7-2 and TRBJ2-7, reads GAGVSQSPSNKVTEKGKDVELRCDPISGHTALYWYRQSLGQGLEFLIYFQGNSAPDKSGLPSDRFSAERTGGSVSTLTIQRTQQEDSAVYLCASSGPGQSYEQYFGPGTRLTVT.

This chain joins TRBV7-4 and TRBJ2-5, with 11 bases matching TRBD2. The CDR3 contains 17 residues. J gave up 1 base and V 5 bases, and 9 bases lay outside the gene matches. Germline V gene data show CDR1 as SGHVT and CDR2 as SQSDAQ. The DNA of the CDR3 is TGTGCCAGCAGCCGGACTAGCGGGTGCAATCGCCAAGAGACCCAGTACTTC. It translates to CASSRTSGCNRQETQYF.

The rearrangement links TRBV7-6 to TRBJ1-5, with a tentative D call TRBD1 (5 bases). Deletions cut 2 bases from V and 6 bases from J, with 14 bases between. The germline V gene encodes CDR1 SGHVS and CDR2 FNYEAQ. The length of the CDR3 is 15 residues. The chain's CDR3 is CASSLFSGSIQPQHF. Written as DNA, the CDR3 is TGTGCCAGCAGCTTATTTTCAGGGTCTATTCAGCCCCAGCATTTT.